This T cell receptor (beta chain) is from a study of spatial heterogeneity in lung cancer. For the study at large: The cohort: approximately 74 early-stage, untreated non-small cell lung cancer patients. Follow-up PBMC samples were sequenced when available, at a median of roughly 25 months after resection.

TCRdb analysed the 5' RACE reads with MiXCR anew, one entry per CDR3 protein. The profile covers 110,000 or so distinct CDR3 sequences, with 9.5% to 14% appearing a single time and less than 25% taken by the ten largest. The CDR3 sequence is 16 residues long. Deletions cut 6 bases from V and 5 bases from J, with 20 bases between. As for time point: blood at routine non-recurrence follow-up after resection. Sequenced material: PBMCs, taken at follow-up. The J gene is TRBJ2-1, the V gene TRBV12-3 or TRBV12-4, with D perhaps given as TRBD1 or TRBD2 (5 bases each). The source is a female donor with early-stage non-small cell lung cancer. Here the CDR3 reads CASSPGAQPGNNEQFF. CDR3 DNA sequence: TGTGCCAGCAGCCCCGGGGCGCAACCCGGGAACAATGAGCAGTTCTTC.